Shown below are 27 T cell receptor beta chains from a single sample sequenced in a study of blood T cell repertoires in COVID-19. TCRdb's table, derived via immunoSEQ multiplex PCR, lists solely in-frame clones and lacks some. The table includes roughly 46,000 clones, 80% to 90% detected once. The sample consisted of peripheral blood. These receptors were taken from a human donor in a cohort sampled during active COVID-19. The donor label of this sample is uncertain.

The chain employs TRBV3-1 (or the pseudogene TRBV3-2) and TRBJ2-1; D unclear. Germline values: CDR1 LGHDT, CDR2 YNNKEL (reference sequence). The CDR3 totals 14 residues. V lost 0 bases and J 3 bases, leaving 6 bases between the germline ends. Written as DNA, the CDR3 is TGTGCCAGCAGCCAAGACAGGTTCTACAATGAGCAGTTCTTC. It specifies CASSQDRFYNEQFF.

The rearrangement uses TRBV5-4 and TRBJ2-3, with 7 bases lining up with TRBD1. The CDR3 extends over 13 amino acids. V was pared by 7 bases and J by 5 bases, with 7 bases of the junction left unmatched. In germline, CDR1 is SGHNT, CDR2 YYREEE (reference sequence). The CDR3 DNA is TGTGCCAGCTCACAGGGGTCCAGAGATACGCAGTATTTT. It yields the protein CASSQGSRDTQYF.

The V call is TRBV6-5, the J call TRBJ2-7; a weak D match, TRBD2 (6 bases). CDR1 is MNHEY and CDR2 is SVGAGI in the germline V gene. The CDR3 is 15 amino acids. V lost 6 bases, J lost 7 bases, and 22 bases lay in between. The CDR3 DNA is TGTGCCAGCAGCCTACTAGCTCGCCTAATTCATGAGCAGTACTTC. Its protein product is CASSLLARLIHEQYF.

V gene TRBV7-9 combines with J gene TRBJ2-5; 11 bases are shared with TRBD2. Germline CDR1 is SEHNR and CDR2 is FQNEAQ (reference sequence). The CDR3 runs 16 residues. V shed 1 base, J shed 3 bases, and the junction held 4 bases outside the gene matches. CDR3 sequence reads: CASSLVLAGGKETQYF. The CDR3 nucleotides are TGTGCCAGCAGCTTAGTGCTAGCGGGGGGTAAAGAGACCCAGTACTTC.

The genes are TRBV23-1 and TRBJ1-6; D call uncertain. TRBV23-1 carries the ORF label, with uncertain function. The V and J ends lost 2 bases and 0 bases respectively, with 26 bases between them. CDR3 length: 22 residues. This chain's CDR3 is CASSQNPNNRIWESSYNSPLHF. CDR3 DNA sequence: TGCGCCAGCAGTCAAAATCCCAATAATCGTATTTGGGAGAGCTCCTATAATTCACCCCTCCACTTT.

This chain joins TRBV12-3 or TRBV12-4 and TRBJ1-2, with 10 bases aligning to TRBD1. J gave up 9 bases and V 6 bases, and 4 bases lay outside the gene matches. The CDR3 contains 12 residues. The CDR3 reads CASRGTGESYTF. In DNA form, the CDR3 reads TGTGCCAGCAGGGGGACAGGGGAAAGCTACACCTTC.

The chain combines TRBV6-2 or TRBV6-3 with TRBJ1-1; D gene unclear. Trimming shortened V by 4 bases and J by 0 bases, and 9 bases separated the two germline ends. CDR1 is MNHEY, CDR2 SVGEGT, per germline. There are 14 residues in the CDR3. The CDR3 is CASSSPVVNTEAFF. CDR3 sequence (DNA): TGTGCCAGCAGTTCCCCGGTCGTGAACACTGAAGCTTTCTTT.

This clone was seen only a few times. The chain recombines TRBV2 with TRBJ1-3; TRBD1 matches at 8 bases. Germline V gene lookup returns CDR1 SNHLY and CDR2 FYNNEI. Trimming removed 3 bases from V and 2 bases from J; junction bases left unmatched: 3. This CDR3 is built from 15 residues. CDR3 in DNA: TGTGCCAGCAGTGACCCAGGGGGCGCTGGAAACACCATATATTTT. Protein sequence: CASSDPGGAGNTIYF.

The chain's CDR3 is CASSLQLLDGYTF. The CDR3 DNA follows: TGTGCCAGCAGCCTACAGCTATTAGATGGCTACACCTTC. The V and J genes are TRBV5-5 and TRBJ1-2, with D unclear. The V end lost 4 bases, the J end lost 6 bases, and 13 bases lay between the germline ends. Germline-derived CDR1 and CDR2 are SGHKS and YYEKEE (reference sequence). The CDR3 is 13 amino acids.

The CDR3 here is CASSDQRVSGNTIYF. In DNA form, the CDR3 reads TGTGCCAGCAGTGATCAGAGGGTCTCTGGAAACACCATATATTTT. V and J are TRBV2 and TRBJ1-3, with D uncertain. Trimming took off 3 bases at V and 0 bases at J, with 9 bases between the two ends. The CDR3 covers 15 residues. The germline gives CDR1 SNHLY, CDR2 FYNNEI.

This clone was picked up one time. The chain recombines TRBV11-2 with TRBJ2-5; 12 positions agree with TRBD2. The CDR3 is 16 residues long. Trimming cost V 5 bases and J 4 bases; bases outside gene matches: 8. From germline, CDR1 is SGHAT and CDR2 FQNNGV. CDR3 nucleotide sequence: TGTGCCAGCAGCGCGCTAGCGGGGGGGCGGTCAGAGACCCAGTACTTC. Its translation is CASSALAGGRSETQYF.

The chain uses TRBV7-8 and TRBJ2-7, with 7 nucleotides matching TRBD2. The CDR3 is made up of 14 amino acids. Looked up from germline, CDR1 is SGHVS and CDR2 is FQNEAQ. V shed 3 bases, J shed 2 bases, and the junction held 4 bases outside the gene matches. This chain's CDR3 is CASSFSGGPYEQYF. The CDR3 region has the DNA TGTGCCAGCAGCTTTTCGGGGGGTCCCTACGAGCAGTACTTC.

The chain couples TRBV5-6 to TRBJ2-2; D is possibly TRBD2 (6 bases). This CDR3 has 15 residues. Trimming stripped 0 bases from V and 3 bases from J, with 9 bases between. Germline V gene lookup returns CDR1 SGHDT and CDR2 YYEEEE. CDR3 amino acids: CASSLGSGYTGELFF. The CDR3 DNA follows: TGTGCCAGCAGCTTGGGCAGCGGGTACACCGGGGAGCTGTTTTTT.

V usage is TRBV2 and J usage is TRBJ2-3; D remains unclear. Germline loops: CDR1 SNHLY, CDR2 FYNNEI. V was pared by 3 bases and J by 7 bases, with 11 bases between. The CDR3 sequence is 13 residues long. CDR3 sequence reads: CASSDAGRYTQYF. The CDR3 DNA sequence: TGTGCCAGCAGTGACGCAGGAAGGTATACGCAGTATTTT.

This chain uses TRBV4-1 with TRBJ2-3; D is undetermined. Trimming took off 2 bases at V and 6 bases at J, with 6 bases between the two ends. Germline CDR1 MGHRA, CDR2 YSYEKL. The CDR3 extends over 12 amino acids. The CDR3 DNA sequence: TGCGCCAGCAGCCAACAGAGGGATACGCAGTATTTT. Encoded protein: CASSQQRDTQYF.

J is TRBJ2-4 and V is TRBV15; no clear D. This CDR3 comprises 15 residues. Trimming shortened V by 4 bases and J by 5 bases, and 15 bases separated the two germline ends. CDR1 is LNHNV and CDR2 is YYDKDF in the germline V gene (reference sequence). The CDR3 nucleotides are TGTGCCACCAGCATTCCACCGTTGGGCGAAAACATTCAGTACTTC. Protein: CATSIPPLGENIQYF.

The CDR3 sequence is CASGQGGSSSGANVLTF. The CDR3 coding sequence is TGTGCTAGTGGTCAGGGGGGATCGAGCTCTGGGGCCAACGTCCTGACTTTC. This chain joins TRBV12-5 and TRBJ2-6; weak D call: TRBD1 (7 bases). V was trimmed by 5 bases and J by 0 bases, leaving 14 bases between them. CDR1 and CDR2 from the germline V gene are LGHNT and FRNRAP. CDR3 length: 17 amino acids. Filled out from reference TRBV12-5 and TRBJ2-6, the complete variable domain reads DARVTQTPRHKVTEMGQEVTMRCQPILGHNTVFWYRQTMMQGLELLAYFRNRAPLDDSGMPKDRFSAEMPDATLATLKIQPSEPRDSAVYFCASGQGGSSSGANVLTFGAGSRLTVL.

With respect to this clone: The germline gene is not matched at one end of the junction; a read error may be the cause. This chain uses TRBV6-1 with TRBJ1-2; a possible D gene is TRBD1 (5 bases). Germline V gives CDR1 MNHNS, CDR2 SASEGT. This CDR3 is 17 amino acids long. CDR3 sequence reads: CASSEVGAGRGRGGYTF. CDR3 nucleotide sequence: TGTGCCAGCAGCGAAGTCGGGGCCGGGAGAGGGCGTGGGGGCTACACCTTC.

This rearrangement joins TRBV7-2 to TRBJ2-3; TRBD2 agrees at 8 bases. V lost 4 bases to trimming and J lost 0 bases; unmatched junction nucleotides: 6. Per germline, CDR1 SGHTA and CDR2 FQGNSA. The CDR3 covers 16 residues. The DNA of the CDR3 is TGTGCCAGCAGCTCACCAGCGGGGGTGAGCACAGATACGCAGTATTTT. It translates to CASSSPAGVSTDTQYF.

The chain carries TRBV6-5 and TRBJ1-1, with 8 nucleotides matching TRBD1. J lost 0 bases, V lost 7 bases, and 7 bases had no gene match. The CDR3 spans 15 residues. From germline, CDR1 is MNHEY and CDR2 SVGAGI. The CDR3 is CASTRDRLMNTEAFF. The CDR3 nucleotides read TGTGCCAGCACCCGGGACAGGCTAATGAACACTGAAGCTTTCTTT.

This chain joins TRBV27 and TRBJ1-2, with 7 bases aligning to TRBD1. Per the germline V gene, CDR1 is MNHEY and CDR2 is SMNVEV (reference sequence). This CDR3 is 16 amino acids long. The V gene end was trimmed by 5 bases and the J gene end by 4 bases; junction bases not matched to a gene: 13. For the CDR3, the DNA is TGTGCCAGCAGTCCCAAGCCCGGGACAGCCGCCTATGGCTACACCTTC. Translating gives CASSPKPGTAAYGYTF.

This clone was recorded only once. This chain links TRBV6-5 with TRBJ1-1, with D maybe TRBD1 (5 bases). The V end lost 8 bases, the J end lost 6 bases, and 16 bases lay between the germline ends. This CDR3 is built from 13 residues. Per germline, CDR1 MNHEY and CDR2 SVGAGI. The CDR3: CASWAGGVAEAFF. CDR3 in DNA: TGTGCCAGCTGGGCAGGAGGGGTGGCTGAAGCTTTCTTT.

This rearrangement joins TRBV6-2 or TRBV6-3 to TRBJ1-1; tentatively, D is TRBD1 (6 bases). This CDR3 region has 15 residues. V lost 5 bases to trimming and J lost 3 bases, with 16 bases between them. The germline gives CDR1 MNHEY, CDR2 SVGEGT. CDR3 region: CASSPDWTEYTEAFF. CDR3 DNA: TGTGCCAGCAGTCCCGATTGGACAGAGTACACTGAAGCTTTCTTT.

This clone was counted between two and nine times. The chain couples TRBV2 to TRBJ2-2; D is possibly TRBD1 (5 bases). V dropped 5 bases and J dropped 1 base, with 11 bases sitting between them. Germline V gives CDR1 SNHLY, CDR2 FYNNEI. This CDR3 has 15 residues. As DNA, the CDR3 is TGTGCCAGCAGTCCCGATACAGGGAACACCGGGGAGCTGTTTTTT. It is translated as CASSPDTGNTGELFF.

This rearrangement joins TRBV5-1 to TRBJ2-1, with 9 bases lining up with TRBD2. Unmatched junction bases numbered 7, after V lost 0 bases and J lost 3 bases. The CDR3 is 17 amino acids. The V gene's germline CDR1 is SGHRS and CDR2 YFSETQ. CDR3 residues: CASSLGASGAFYNEQFF. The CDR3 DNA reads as TGCGCCAGCAGCTTGGGAGCTAGCGGGGCGTTCTACAATGAGCAGTTCTTC.

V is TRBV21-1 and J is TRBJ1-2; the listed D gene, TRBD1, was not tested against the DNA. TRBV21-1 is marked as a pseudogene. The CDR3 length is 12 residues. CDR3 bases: TGTGCCAGCAGCAGGGGGGACAGACCCTACACCTTC. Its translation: CASSRGDRPYTF.

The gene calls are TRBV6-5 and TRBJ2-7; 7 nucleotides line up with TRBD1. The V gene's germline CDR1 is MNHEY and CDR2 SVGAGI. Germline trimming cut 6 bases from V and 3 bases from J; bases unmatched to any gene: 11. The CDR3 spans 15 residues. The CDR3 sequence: CASRDRSIGSYEQYF. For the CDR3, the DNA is TGTGCCAGCAGGGACAGGTCCATTGGTAGCTACGAGCAGTACTTC.